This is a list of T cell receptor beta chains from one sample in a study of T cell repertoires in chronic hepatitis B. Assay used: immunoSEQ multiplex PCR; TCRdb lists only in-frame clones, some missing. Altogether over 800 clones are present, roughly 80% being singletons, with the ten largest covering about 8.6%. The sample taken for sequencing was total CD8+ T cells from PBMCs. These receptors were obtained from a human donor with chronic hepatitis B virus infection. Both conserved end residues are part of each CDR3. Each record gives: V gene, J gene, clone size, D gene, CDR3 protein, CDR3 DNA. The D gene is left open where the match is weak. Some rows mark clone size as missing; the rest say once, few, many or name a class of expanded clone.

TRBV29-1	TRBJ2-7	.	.	CSVSGGAGEQYF	TGCAGCGTCTCTGGGGGCGCGGGAGAGCAGTACTTC
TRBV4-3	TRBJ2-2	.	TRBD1	CASSQDRGNTGELFF	TGCGCCAGCAGCCAGGACAGGGGGAACACCGGGGAGCTGTTTTTT
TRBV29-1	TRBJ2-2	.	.	CSVYGTRQGGELFF	TGCAGCGTATACGGGACCCGGCAGGGGGGGGAGCTGTTTTTT
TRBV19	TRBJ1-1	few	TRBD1	CASSARQGASTEAFF	TGTGCCAGTAGTGCCCGACAGGGGGCGAGCACTGAAGCTTTCTTT
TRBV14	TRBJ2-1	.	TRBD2	CASSHGTRIVNEQFF	TGTGCCAGCAGCCACGGGACTAGGATTGTCAATGAGCAGTTCTTC
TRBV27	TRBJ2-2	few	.	CATYPGRGTGELFF	TGTGCCACCTATCCCGGGAGAGGAACCGGGGAGCTGTTTTTT
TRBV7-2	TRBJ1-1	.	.	CASTLISRDINTEAFF	TGTGCCAGCACCTTAATCTCTCGGGACATAAACACTGAAGCTTTCTTT
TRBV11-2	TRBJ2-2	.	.	CASSLETYTGELFF	TGTGCCAGCAGCTTAGAGACGTACACCGGGGAGCTGTTTTTT
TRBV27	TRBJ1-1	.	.	CATRGGWGTEAFF	TGTGCCACCAGGGGAGGGTGGGGCACTGAAGCTTTCTTT
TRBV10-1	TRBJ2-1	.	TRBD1	CASSDRVRIDEQFF	TGCGCCAGCAGCGACAGGGTAAGGATTGATGAGCAGTTCTTC
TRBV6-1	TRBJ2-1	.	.	CASRADYNEQFF	TGTGCCAGCAGAGCGGATTACAATGAGCAGTTCTTC
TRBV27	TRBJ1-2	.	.	CASSFRDDYGYTF	TGTGCCAGCAGTTTTCGGGACGACTATGGCTACACCTTC
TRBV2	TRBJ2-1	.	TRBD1	CASSLDRDSEQFF	TGTGCCAGCAGCCTCGACAGGGATAGTGAGCAGTTCTTC
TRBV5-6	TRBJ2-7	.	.	CASSLIHRSYEQYF	TGTGCCAGCAGCTTGATCCACAGGTCCTACGAGCAGTACTTC
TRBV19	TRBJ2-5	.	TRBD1	CASNQGTGRQETQYF	TGTGCCAGTAACCAGGGGACAGGGAGGCAAGAGACCCAGTACTTC
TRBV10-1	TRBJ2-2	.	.	CASSRAGGLELFF	TGCGCCAGCAGCCGGGCCGGGGGACTCGAGCTGTTTTTT
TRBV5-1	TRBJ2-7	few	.	CASSLETAYEQYF	TGCGCCAGCAGCTTGGAGACAGCTTACGAGCAGTACTTC
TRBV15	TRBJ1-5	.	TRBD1	CATSWDRGNQPQHF	TGTGCCACCAGCTGGGACAGGGGCAATCAGCCCCAGCATTTT
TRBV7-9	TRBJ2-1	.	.	CASSPLSGEQFF	TGTGCCAGCAGCCCACTCTCTGGTGAGCAGTTCTTC
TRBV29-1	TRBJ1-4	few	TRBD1	CSVGQGFEKLFF	TGCAGCGTGGGACAGGGATTTGAAAAACTGTTTTTT
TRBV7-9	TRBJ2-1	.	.	CASSSASANEQFF	TGTGCCAGCAGCTCCGCTAGCGCGAATGAGCAGTTCTTC
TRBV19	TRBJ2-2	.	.	CASSIRLAPRAGELFF	TGTGCCAGTAGTATAAGGTTGGCACCCCGGGCCGGGGAGCTGTTTTTT
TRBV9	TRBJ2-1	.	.	CASSDSQGNEQFF	TGTGCCAGCAGCGATTCCCAAGGCAATGAGCAGTTCTTC
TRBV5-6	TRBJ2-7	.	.	CASRHFMVYEQYF	TGTGCCAGCAGACACTTCATGGTTTACGAGCAGTACTTC
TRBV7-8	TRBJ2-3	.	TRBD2	CASSLSTSGHGTDTQYF	TGTGCCAGCAGCTTAAGTACTAGCGGGCACGGAACAGATACGCAGTATTTT
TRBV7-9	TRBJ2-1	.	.	CASSLWLQGTGAYNEQFF	TGTGCCAGCAGCTTATGGCTCCAGGGGACCGGAGCCTACAATGAGCAGTTCTTC
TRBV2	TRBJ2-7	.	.	CASSGLAYEQYF	TGTGCCAGCAGTGGGCTGGCCTACGAGCAGTACTTC
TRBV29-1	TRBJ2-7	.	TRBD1	CSVTGTGTSYEQYF	TGCAGCGTCACCGGGACAGGGACCTCCTACGAGCAGTACTTC
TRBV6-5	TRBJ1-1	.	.	CASSPFAGRDTEAFF	TGTGCCAGCAGTCCCTTTGCGGGCCGGGACACTGAAGCTTTCTTT
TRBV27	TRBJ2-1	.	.	CASSLGREQFF	TGTGCCAGCAGTTTGGGACGTGAGCAGTTCTTC
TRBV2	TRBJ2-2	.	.	CASSARPDTGELFF	TGTGCCAGTTCGGCGCGGCCAGACACCGGGGAGCTGTTTTTT
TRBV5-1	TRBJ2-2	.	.	CASSLLPNTGELFF	TGCGCCAGCAGCTTGCTGCCAAACACCGGGGAGCTGTTTTTT
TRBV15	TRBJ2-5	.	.	CATSREGGRGGETQYF	TGTGCCACCAGCAGAGAGGGGGGCCGGGGAGGAGAGACCCAGTACTTC
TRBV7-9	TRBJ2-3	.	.	CASRTSTDTQYF	TGTGCCAGCAGGACAAGCACAGATACGCAGTATTTT
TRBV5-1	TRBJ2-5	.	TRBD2	CASSPWVAGDPETQYF	TGCGCCAGCAGCCCTTGGGTAGCGGGAGATCCGGAGACCCAGTACTTC
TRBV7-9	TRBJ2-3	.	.	CASSFPREESTDTQYF	TGTGCCAGCAGCTTCCCTAGGGAGGAAAGCACAGATACGCAGTATTTT
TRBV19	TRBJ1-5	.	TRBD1	CASSLGQAVDQPQHF	TGTGCCAGTAGTTTGGGACAGGCCGTCGATCAGCCCCAGCATTTT
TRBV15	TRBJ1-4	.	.	CATSRARTLGEKLFF	TGTGCCACCAGCAGAGCTAGGACATTGGGGGAAAAACTGTTTTTT
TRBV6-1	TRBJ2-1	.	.	CASTERGVLGEQFF	TGTGCCAGCACTGAACGGGGAGTTCTGGGTGAGCAGTTCTTC
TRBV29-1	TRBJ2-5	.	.	CSVYPLGDGPLETQYF	TGCAGCGTTTACCCCCTCGGGGACGGTCCGTTAGAGACCCAGTACTTC
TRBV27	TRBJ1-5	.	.	CASSLTSANNQPQHF	TGTGCCAGCAGTCTTACGTCGGCCAACAATCAGCCCCAGCATTTT
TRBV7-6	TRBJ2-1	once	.	CASSSIAATYNEQFF	TGTGCCAGCAGCTCAATAGCGGCCACCTACAATGAGCAGTTCTTC
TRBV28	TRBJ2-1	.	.	CASSLAGDNEQFF	TGTGCCAGCAGTTTAGCCGGAGACAATGAGCAGTTCTTC
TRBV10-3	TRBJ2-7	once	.	CAISESAPIMHEQYF	TGTGCCATCAGTGAGTCGGCCCCGATCATGCACGAGCAGTACTTC
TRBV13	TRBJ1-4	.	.	CASSLGARPANEKLFF	TGTGCCAGCAGCTTAGGTGCGAGGCCGGCTAATGAAAAACTGTTTTTT
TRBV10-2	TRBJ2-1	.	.	CASHGATYNEQFF	TGCGCCAGCCACGGGGCAACCTACAATGAGCAGTTCTTC
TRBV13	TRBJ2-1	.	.	CASTFPGGNEQFF	TGTGCCAGCACCTTCCCTGGGGGGAATGAGCAGTTCTTC
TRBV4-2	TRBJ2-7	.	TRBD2	CASSQGTSGYEQYF	TGTGCCAGCAGCCAAGGGACTAGCGGTTACGAGCAGTACTTC
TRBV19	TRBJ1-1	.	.	CASSIGVEAFF	TGTGCCAGTAGTATCGGGGTTGAAGCTTTCTTT
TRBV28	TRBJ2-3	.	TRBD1	CASSQLRDRITDTQYF	TGTGCCAGCAGCCAGCTCCGGGACAGGATCACAGATACGCAGTATTTT
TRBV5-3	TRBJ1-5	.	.	CARSLHSNQPQHF	TGTGCCAGAAGCTTACATAGCAATCAGCCCCAGCATTTT
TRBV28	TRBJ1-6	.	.	CASSLPTSYNSPLHF	TGTGCCAGCAGTTTACCTACCTCCTATAATTCACCCCTCCACTTT
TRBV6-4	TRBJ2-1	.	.	CASSDSSEHNEQFF	TGTGCCAGCAGTGACTCGAGTGAGCACAATGAGCAGTTCTTC
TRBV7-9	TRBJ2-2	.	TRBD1	CASSYAGTGTGELFF	TGTGCCAGCAGCTACGCCGGGACAGGCACCGGGGAGCTGTTTTTT